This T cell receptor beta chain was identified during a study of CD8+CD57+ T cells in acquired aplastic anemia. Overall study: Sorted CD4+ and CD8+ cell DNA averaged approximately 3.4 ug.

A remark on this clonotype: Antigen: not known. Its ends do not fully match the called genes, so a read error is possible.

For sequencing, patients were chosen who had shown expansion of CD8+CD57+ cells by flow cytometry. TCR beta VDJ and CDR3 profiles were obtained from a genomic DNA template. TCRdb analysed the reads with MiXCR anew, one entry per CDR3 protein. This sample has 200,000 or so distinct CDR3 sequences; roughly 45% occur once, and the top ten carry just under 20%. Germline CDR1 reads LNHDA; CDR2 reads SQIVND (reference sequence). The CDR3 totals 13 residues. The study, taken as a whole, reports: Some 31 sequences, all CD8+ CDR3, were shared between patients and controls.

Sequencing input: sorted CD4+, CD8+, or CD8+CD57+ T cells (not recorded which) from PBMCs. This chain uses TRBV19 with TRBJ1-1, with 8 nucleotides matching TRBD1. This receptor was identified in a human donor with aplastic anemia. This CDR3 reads CASSQGATNEAFF. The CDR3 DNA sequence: TGCGCCAGCAGCCAGGGGGCAACTAATGAAGCTTTCTTT.